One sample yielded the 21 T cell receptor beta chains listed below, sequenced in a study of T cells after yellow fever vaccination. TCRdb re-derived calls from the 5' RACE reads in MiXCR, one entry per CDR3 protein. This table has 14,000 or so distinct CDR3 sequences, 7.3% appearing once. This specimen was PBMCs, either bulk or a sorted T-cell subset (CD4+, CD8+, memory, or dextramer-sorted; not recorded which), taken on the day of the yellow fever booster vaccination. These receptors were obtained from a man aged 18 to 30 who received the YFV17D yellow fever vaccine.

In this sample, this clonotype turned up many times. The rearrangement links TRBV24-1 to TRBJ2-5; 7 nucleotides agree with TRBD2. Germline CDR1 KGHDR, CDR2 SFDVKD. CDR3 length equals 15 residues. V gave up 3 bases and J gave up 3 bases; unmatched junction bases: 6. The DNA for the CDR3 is TGTGCCACCAGTGATCCCGGGGACTATAAAGAGACCCAGTACTTC. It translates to CATSDPGDYKETQYF.

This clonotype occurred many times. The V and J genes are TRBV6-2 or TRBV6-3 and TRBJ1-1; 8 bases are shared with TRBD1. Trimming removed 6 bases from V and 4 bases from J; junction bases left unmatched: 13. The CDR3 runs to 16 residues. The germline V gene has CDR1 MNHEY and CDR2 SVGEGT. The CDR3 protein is CASRRAGQEGGTEAFF. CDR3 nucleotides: TGTGCCAGCAGGAGAGCGGGACAGGAGGGGGGCACTGAAGCTTTCTTT.

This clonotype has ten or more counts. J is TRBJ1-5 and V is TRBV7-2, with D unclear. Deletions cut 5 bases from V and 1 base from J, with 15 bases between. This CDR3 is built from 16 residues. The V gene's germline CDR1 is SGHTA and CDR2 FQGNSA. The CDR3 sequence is CASSQRGGMSNQPQHF. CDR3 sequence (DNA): TGTGCCAGCAGCCAGAGAGGCGGGATGAGCAATCAGCCCCAGCATTTT. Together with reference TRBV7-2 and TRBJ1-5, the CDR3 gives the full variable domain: GAGVSQSPSNKVTEKGKDVELRCDPISGHTALYWYRQSLGQGLEFLIYFQGNSAPDKSGLPSDRFSAERTGGSVSTLTIQRTQQEDSAVYLCASSQRGGMSNQPQHFGDGTRLSIL.

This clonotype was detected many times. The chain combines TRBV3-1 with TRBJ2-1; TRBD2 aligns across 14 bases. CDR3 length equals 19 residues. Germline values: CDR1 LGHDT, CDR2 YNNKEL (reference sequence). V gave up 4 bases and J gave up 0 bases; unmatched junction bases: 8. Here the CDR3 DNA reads TGTGCCAGCAGCCGGGGGGGACTAGCGGGGGCTCACTCCTACAATGAGCAGTTCTTC. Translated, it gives CASSRGGLAGAHSYNEQFF.

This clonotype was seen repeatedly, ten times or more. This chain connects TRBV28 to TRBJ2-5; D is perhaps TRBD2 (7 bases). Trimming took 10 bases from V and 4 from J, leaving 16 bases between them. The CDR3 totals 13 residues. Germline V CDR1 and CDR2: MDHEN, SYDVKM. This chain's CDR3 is CATLGGATETQYF. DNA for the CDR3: TGTGCCACGCTGGGGGGGGCAACAGAGACCCAGTACTTC.

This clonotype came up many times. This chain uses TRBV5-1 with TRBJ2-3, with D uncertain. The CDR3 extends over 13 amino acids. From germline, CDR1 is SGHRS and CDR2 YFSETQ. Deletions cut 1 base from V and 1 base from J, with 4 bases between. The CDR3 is CASSLKGTDTQYF. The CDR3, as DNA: TGCGCCAGCAGCTTGAAGGGCACAGATACGCAGTATTTT.

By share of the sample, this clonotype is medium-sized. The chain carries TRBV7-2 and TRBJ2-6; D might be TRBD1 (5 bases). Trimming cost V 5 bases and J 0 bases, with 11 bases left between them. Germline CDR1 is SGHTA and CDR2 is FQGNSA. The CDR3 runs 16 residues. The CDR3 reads CASSLRQHSGANVLTF. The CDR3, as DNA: TGTGCCAGCAGCCTAAGACAGCACTCTGGGGCCAACGTCCTGACTTTC.

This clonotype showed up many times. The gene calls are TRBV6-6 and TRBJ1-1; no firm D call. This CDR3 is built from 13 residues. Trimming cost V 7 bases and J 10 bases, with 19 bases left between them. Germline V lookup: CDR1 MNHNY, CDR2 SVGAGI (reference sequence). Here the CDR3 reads CASTPERYGVAFF. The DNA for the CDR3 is TGTGCCAGCACCCCAGAACGGTACGGGGTAGCTTTCTTT.

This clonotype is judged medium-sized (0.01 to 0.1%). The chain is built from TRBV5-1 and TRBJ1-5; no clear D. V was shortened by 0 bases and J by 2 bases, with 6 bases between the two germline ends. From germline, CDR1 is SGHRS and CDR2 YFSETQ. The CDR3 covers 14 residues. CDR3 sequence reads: CASSLDLGNQPQHF. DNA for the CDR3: TGCGCCAGCAGCTTGGACCTTGGCAATCAGCCCCAGCATTTT.

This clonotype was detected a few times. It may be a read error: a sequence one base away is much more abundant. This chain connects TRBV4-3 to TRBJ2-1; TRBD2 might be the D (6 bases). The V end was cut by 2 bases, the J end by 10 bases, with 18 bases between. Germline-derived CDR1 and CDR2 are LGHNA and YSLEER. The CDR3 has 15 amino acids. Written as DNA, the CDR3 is TGCGCCAGCAGCCAATTACAACCGGGGGTACGAGAGCAGTTCTTC. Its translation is CASSQLQPGVREQFF.

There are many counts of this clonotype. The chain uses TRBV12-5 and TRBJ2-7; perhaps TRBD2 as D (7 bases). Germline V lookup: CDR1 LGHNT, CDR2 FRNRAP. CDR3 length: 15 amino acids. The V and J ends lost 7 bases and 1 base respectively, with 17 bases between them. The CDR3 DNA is TGTGCTAGTGTTCGTGGGGGGGCCATATCCTACGAGCAGTACGTC. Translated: CASVRGGAISYEQYV.

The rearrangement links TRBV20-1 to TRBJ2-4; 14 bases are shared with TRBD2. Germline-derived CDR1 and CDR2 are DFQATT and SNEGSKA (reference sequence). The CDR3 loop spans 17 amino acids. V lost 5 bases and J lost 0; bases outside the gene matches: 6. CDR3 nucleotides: TGCAGTGCTCACGGACTAGCGGGGGGTCTAGCCAAAAACATTCAGTACTTC. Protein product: CSAHGLAGGLAKNIQYF.

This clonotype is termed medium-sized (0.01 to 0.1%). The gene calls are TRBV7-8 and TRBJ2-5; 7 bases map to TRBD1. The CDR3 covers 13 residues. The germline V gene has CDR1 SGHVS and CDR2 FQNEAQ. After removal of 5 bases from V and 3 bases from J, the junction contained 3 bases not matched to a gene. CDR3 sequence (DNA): TGTGCCAGCAGCCTAGGGACAGAAGAGACCCAGTACTTC. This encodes CASSLGTEETQYF.

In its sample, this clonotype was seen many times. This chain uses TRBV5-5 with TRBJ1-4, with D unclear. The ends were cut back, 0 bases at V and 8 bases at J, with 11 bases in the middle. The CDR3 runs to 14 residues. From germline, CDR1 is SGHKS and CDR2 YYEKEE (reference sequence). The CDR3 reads CASSLGPGREKLFF. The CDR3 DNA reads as TGTGCCAGCAGCTTGGGGCCAGGTCGCGAAAAACTGTTTTTT.

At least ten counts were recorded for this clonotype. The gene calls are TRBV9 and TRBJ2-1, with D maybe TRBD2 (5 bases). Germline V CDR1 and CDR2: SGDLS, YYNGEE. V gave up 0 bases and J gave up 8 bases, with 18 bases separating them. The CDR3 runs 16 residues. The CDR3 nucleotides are TGTGCCAGCAGCGTAGCTCAGCAAGGGCGGGCCGATGAGCAGTTCTTC. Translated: CASSVAQQGRADEQFF.

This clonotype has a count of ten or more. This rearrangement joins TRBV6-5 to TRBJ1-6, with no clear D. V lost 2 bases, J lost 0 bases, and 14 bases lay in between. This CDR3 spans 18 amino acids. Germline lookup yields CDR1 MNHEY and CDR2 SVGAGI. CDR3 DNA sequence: TGTGCCAGCAGTTACGCTTTGGCCAGATCCTCCTATAATTCACCCCTCCACTTT. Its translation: CASSYALARSSYNSPLHF.

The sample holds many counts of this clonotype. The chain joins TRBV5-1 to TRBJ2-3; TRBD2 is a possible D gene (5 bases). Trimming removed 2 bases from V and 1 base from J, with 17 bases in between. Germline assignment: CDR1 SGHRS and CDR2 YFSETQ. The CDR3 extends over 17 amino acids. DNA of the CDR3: TGCGCCAGCAGCTTCGGTAGGGAGACGTCTGGCACAGATACGCAGTATTTT. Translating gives CASSFGRETSGTDTQYF.

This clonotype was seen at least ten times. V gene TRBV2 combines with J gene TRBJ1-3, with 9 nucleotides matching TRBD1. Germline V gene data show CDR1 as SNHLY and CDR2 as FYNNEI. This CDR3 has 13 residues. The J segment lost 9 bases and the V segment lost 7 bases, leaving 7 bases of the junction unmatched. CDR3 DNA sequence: TGTGCCAGCACCAGGGACAGGGCTGGCACCATATATTTT. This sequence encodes CASTRDRAGTIYF. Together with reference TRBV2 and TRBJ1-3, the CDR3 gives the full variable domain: EPEVTQTPSHQVTQMGQEVILRCVPISNHLYFYWYRQILGQKVEFLVSFYNNEISEKSEIFDDQFSVERPDGSNFTLKIRSTKLEDSAMYFCASTRDRAGTIYFGEGSWLTVV.

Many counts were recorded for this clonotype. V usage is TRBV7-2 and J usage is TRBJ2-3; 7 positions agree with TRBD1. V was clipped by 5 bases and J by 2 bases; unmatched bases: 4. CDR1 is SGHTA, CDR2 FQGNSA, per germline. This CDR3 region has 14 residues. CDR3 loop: CASSPDRNTDTQYF. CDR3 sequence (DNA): TGTGCCAGCAGCCCGGACAGGAACACAGATACGCAGTATTTT. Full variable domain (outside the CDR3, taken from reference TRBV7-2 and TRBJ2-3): GAGVSQSPSNKVTEKGKDVELRCDPISGHTALYWYRQSLGQGLEFLIYFQGNSAPDKSGLPSDRFSAERTGGSVSTLTIQRTQQEDSAVYLCASSPDRNTDTQYFGPGTRLTVL.

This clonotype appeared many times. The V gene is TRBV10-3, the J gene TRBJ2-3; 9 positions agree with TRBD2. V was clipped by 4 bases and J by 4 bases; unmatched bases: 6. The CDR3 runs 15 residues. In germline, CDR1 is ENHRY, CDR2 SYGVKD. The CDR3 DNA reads TGTGCCATCAGTGGTACTAGCGGGTCTCCAGATACGCAGTATTTT. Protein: CAISGTSGSPDTQYF.

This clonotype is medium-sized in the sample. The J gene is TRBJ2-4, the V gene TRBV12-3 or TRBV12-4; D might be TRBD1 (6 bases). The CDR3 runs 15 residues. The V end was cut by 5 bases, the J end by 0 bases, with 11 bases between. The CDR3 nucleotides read TGTGCCAGCAGTACCCAACAGGGAGCCAAAAACATTCAGTACTTC. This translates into CASSTQQGAKNIQYF.